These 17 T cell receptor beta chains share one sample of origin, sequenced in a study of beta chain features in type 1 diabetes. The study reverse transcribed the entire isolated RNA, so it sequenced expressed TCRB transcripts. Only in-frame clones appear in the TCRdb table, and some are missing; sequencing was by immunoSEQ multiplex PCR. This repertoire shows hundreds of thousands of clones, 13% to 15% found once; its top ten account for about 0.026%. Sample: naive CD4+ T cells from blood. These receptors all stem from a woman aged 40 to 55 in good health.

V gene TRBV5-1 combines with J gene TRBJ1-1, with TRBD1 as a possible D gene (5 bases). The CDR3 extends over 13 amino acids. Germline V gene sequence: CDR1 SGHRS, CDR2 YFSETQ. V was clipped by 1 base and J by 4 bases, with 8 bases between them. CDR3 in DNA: TGCGCCAGCAGCTTGACGCAGGGCACTGAAGCTTTCTTT. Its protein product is CASSLTQGTEAFF.

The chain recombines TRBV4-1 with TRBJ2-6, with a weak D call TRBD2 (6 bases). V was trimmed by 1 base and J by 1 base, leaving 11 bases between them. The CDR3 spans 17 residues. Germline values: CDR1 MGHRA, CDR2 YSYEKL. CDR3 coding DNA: TGCGCCAGCAGCCAAGGGCAGGGAGGATCTGGGGCCAACGTCCTGACTTTC. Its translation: CASSQGQGGSGANVLTF.

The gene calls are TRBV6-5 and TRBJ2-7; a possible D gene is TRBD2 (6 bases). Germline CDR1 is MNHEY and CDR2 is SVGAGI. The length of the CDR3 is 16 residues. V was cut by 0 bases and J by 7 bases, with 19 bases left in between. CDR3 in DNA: TGTGCCAGCAGTTACTCGAGTTGGGGCGCGGGGACTGAGCAGTACTTC. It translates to CASSYSSWGAGTEQYF.

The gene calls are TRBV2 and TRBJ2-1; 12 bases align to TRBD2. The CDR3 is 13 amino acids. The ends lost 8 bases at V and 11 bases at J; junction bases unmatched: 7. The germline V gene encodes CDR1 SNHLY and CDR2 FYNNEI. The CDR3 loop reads CASRTSGVTKQFF. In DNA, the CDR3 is TGTGCCAGCCGGACTAGCGGGGTCACCAAGCAGTTCTTC.

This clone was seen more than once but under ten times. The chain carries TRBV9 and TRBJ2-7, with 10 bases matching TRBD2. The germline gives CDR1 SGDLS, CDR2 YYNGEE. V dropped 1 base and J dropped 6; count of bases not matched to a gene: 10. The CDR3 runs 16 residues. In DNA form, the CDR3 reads TGTGCCAGCAGCGTAAGAAGCGGGGGGGGCCCGGGCGAGCAGTACTTC. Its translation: CASSVRSGGGPGEQYF.

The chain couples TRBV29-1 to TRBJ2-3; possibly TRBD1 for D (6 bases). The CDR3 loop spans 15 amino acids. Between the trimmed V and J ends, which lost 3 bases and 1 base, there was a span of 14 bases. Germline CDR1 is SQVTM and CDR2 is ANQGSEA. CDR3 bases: TGCAGCGTTGATCTGGGGGCGCGGCGCACAGATACGCAGTATTTT. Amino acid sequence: CSVDLGARRTDTQYF.

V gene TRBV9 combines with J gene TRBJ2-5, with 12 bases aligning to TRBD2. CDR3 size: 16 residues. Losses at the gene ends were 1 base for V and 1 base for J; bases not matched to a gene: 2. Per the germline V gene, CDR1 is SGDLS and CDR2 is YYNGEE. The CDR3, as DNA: TGTGCCAGCAGCGTACGACTAGCGGGGGCCCAAGAGACCCAGTACTTC. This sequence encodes CASSVRLAGAQETQYF. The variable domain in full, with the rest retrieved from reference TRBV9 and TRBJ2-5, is DSGVTQTPKHLITATGQRVTLRCSPRSGDLSVYWYQQSLDQGLQFLIQYYNGEERAKGNILERFSAQQFPDLHSELNLSSLELGDSALYFCASSVRLAGAQETQYFGPGTRLLVL.

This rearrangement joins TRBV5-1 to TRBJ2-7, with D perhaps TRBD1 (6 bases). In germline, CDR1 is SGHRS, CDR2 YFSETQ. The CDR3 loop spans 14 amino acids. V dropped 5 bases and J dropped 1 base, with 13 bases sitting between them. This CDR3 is CASRRDTSSYEQYF. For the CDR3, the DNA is TGCGCCAGCAGACGGGACACGTCTTCCTACGAGCAGTACTTC.

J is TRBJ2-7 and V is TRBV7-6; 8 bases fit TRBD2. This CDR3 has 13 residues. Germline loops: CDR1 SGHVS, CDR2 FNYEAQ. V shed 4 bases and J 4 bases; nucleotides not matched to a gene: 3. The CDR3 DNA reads TGTGCCAGCAGCTCCGGGGGGGGGTACGAGCAGTACTTC. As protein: CASSSGGGYEQYF.

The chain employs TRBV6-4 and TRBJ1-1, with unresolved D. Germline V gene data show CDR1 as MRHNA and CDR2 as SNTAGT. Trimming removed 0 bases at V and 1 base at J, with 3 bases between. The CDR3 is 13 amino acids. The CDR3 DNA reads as TGTGCCAGCAGTGACTCGAGGAACACTGAAGCTTTCTTT. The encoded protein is CASSDSRNTEAFF.

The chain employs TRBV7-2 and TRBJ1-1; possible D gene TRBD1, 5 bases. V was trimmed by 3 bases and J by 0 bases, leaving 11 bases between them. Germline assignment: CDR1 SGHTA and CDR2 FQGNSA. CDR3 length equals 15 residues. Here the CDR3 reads CASSFRGSLNTEAFF. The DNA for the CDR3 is TGTGCCAGCAGCTTTCGGGGGAGTTTGAACACTGAAGCTTTCTTT.

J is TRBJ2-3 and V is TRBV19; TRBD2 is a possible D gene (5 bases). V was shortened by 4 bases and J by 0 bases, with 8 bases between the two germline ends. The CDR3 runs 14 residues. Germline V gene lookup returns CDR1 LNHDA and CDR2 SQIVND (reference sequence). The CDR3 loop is CASSNSGSTDTQYF. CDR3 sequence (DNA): TGTGCCAGTAGTAACTCGGGGAGCACAGATACGCAGTATTTT.

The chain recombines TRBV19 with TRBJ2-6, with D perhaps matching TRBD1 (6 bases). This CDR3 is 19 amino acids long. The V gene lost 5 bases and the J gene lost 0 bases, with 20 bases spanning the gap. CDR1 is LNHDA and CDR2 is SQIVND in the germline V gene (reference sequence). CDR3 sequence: CASSGTGRGRSSGANVLTF. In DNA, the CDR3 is TGTGCCAGTAGTGGTACGGGCAGGGGAAGATCCTCTGGGGCCAACGTCCTGACTTTC.

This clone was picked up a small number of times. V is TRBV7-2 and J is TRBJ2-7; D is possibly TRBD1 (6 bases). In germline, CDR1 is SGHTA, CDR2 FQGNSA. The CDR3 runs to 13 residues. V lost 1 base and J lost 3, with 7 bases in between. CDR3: CASSLVGGYEQYF. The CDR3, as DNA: TGTGCCAGCAGCTTAGTAGGGGGCTACGAGCAGTACTTC.

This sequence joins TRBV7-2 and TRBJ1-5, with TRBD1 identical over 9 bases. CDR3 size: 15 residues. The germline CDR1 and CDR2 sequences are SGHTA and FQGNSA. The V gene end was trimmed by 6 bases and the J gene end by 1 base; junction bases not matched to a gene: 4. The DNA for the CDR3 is TGTGCCAGCAGGACAGGGGGAGGCAGCAATCAGCCCCAGCATTTT. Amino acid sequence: CASRTGGGSNQPQHF.

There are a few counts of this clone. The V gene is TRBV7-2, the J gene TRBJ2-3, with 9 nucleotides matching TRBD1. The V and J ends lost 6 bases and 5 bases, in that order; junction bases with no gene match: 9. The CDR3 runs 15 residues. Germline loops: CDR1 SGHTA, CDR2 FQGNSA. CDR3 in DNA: TGTGCCAGCAGTTCCCGGGACAGGGCAAAAGATACGCAGTATTTT. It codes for CASSSRDRAKDTQYF.

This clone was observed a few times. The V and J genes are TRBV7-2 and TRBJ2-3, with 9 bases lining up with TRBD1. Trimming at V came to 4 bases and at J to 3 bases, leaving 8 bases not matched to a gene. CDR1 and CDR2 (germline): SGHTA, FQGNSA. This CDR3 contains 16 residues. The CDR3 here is CASSSLRDRVTDTQYF. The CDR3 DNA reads TGTGCCAGCAGCTCCCTCCGGGACAGGGTAACAGATACGCAGTATTTT.